This record covers a single T cell receptor (beta chain). Its target is not known. Per germline, CDR1 SNHLY and CDR2 FYNNEI. This CDR3 comprises 14 residues. V lost 6 bases and J lost 3; bases outside the gene matches: 5. It was into CD45RA+ naive and CD45RA-negative memory subsets that the CD4+ cells were split. The input for sorted-subset replicate PCRs was approximately 210 ng DNA, around 30,000 T cell genomes. The data were produced by immunoSEQ multiplex PCR, yet TCRdb's version contains in-frame clones alone and is incomplete. The sample records over 2 million clones, around 93% being singletons. These data come from a study of shared clonotypes between healthy human individuals. Study observations and caveats: Memory subsets had estimated richness that was generally smaller than that of naive subsets.

The clonotype originates from a man in his late teens or twenties in good health. Some clones in this sample may be carry-over from other donors' samples. J is TRBJ2-7 and V is TRBV2; 10 nucleotides line up with TRBD1. The material sequenced was naive CD4+ T cells from PBMCs. Specified subset: CD45RA+ positively selected. The CDR3 protein is CASRGTGVNYEQYF. The CDR3 DNA reads as TGTGCCAGCAGGGGGACAGGGGTAAACTACGAGCAGTACTTC.